This TCR beta chain emerged from a study of cytomegalovirus exposure and HLA in healthy donors. Overall study findings and caveats: A link between a missense DCLRE1C variant and TCR beta V- and J-gene trimming emerged from a later analysis.

To note about this clone: The antigen is not known.

Participants comprised healthy donors of bone marrow. The donors, nominally healthy at sampling, likely had unrecorded immune exposures. The PCR was carried out with 60 Vbeta primers and 13 Jbeta primers. Here immunoSEQ multiplex PCR was the method, and the copy in TCRdb shows in-frame clones only, minus some. The sample holds around 97,000 clones, approximately 73% seen once. The clonotype was recovered from a woman aged 18-29 years in good health and CMV-seropositive. The sequencing sample was made of PBMCs.

The CDR3 DNA reads TGTGCCAGCAGCTTAGCTTGGGGGCGGGAGCAGTACTTC. Its translation is CASSLAWGREQYF. The V gene is TRBV7-8, the J gene TRBJ2-7; TRBD1 might be the D (6 bases). From germline, CDR1 is SGHVS and CDR2 FQNEAQ. The CDR3 extends over 13 amino acids. With 0 bases removed from V and 7 bases from J, the gap between germline ends came to 10 bases.